The source of this TCR beta chain is a study of cytomegalovirus exposure and HLA in healthy donors. As for the study in general: Counted in an early data release were about 85 million unique TCRs from HLA-typed donors.

Researchers ran the PCR with 60 Vbeta and 13 Jbeta primers. In the original analysis: The authors later counted roughly 87 million unique TCR beta chains, roughly 10 million of them shared. The assay was immunoSEQ multiplex PCR, and TCRdb's table has in-frame clones only and misses some. The D gene and trimming were derived from the DNA, and the V and J assignments and clone size from that table. The sample shows 100,000 or so clones, roughly 80% of them seen only once. V was pared by 6 bases and J by 5 bases, with 8 bases of the junction left unmatched. The CDR3 length is 14 residues. The V gene's germline CDR1 is ENHRY and CDR2 SYGVKD. In its sample, this clone was seen once.

This rearrangement joins TRBV10-3 to TRBJ2-3, with 7 bases that match TRBD2. Sequencing was performed on PBMCs. The receptor was isolated from a man aged 40-49 years in good health and CMV-seronegative. This chain's CDR3 is CAIRRGLDVDTQYF. DNA for the CDR3: TGTGCCATCAGGCGAGGACTAGATGTAGATACGCAGTATTTT.